This record looks at one TCR beta chain sequence and its context. This record comes from a study of T cell changes during pregnancy in multiple sclerosis. The protocol was immunoSEQ multiplex PCR, while the TCRdb copy is restricted to in-frame clones and leaves out a portion. Found here are 44,000 or so clones, 88% of them singletons; the top ten hold under 6%. The V gene's germline CDR1 is MDHEN and CDR2 SYDVKM. The CDR3 loop spans 14 amino acids. V was shortened by 6 bases and J by 1 base, with 12 bases between the two germline ends. The clonotype originates from a female donor in good health, enrolled as a control in a pregnancy study. The sequenced sample was CD8+ T cells from peripheral blood mononuclear cells, obtained after pregnancy. This sequence joins TRBV28 and TRBJ1-1; possibly TRBD1 for D (6 bases). In DNA form, the CDR3 reads TGTGCCAGCAGCCTCCTCAGGGGGAACACTGAAGCTTTCTTT. This translates into CASSLLRGNTEAFF.